Following are 9 T cell receptor beta chains from one sample sequenced in a study of shared clonotypes between healthy human individuals. Terminally differentiated effector memory CD45RA+ cells were excluded by CCR7 positive selection of CD45RO-negative cells. Assay used: immunoSEQ multiplex PCR; TCRdb lists only in-frame clones, some missing. The table lists around 550,000 clones, around 96% of them singletons. Specimen: naive CD8+ T cells sorted from blood. The source is a woman aged 25 to 39 in good health.

This clone was seen once. The chain uses TRBV27 and TRBJ2-7; 8 positions match TRBD2. The germline V gene has CDR1 MNHEY and CDR2 SMNVEV (reference sequence). J gave up 4 bases and V 6 bases, and 8 bases lay outside the gene matches. This CDR3 is 14 amino acids long. CDR3 residues: CASSVGSGSYEQYF. In DNA form, the CDR3 reads TGTGCCAGCAGCGTCGGCAGCGGGAGTTACGAGCAGTACTTC.

This chain links TRBV28 with TRBJ2-7, with D perhaps matching TRBD1 (5 bases). Germline CDR1 MDHEN, CDR2 SYDVKM. The CDR3 length is 16 residues. The V end was cut by 5 bases, the J end by 4 bases, with 21 bases between. The CDR3 spells CASSQTIRVVSYEQYF. DNA of the CDR3: TGTGCCAGCAGTCAAACGATCAGGGTAGTTTCTTACGAGCAGTACTTC.

J is TRBJ1-1 and V is TRBV19; D is possibly TRBD1 (5 bases). V lost 5 bases, J lost 0 bases, and 13 bases lay in between. The CDR3 length is 15 residues. The germline V gene has CDR1 LNHDA and CDR2 SQIVND (reference sequence). Here the CDR3 reads CASSLTEYLNTEAFF. In DNA form, the CDR3 reads TGTGCCAGTAGTTTGACAGAGTACTTGAACACTGAAGCTTTCTTT.

The chain is built from TRBV9 and TRBJ2-1, with 12 nucleotides matching TRBD2. Germline V gene sequence: CDR1 SGDLS, CDR2 YYNGEE. The CDR3 runs 15 residues. V was clipped by 4 bases and J by 8 bases; unmatched bases: 7. The CDR3 spells CASSYLAGGPHEQFF. The DNA of the CDR3 is TGTGCCAGCAGCTACCTAGCGGGAGGGCCCCATGAGCAGTTCTTC.

This clone was counted once. The chain couples TRBV4-1 to TRBJ2-3; 7 bases are shared with TRBD2. CDR3 size: 15 residues. The germline V gene has CDR1 MGHRA and CDR2 YSYEKL. V lost 1 base and J lost 0; bases outside the gene matches: 1. The CDR3 bases are TGCGCCAGCAGCCAAGCCGGGGGGAGCACAGATACGCAGTATTTT. Encoded protein: CASSQAGGSTDTQYF.

The J gene is TRBJ2-1, the V gene TRBV19, with D possibly matching TRBD2 (6 bases). The CDR3 runs 13 residues. From germline, CDR1 is LNHDA and CDR2 SQIVND (reference sequence). V was trimmed by 1 base and J by 7 bases, leaving 8 bases between them. CDR3 sequence (DNA): TGTGCCAGTAGTATAGGGACTATTAATGAGCAGTTCTTC. This codes for CASSIGTINEQFF.

The genes are TRBV19 and TRBJ2-1; D possibly uses TRBD1 or TRBD2 (5 bases each). The CDR3 has 16 amino acids. The V gene's germline CDR1 is LNHDA and CDR2 SQIVND (reference sequence). Trimming cost V 5 bases and J 2 bases, with 16 bases left between them. DNA for the CDR3: TGTGCCAGTAGTCTGACGGTCCAGGGACCCTACAATGAGCAGTTCTTC. This codes for CASSLTVQGPYNEQFF.

The chain has TRBV5-1 and TRBJ1-1; D not certain. Trimming removed 0 bases at V and 5 bases at J, with 11 bases between. Looked up from germline, CDR1 is SGHRS and CDR2 is YFSETQ. This CDR3 is 14 amino acids long. As DNA, the CDR3 is TGCGCCAGCAGCTTGGCCGGAAGTGGGACTGAAGCTTTCTTT. This sequence encodes CASSLAGSGTEAFF.

The chain is built from TRBV6-4 and TRBJ2-7; the match to TRBD1 covers 10 bases. The CDR3 totals 17 residues. Germline CDR1 and CDR2: MRHNA and SNTAGT. Trimming took 7 bases from V and 4 from J; bases not matched to a gene: 16. The CDR3 reads CASITTGGRRKGYEQYF. CDR3 sequence (DNA): TGTGCCAGCATAACGACAGGGGGCCGAAGGAAAGGGTACGAGCAGTACTTC.